This T cell receptor beta chain derives from a study of cytomegalovirus exposure and HLA in healthy donors. Regarding the study as a whole: Cytomegalovirus association was assigned to about 180 TCR beta chains. No immune exposure information besides CMV serostatus was available.

This clone turned up a few times. As yet, its antigen is unknown. Trimming stripped 0 bases from V and 0 bases from J, with 6 bases between. In germline, CDR1 is MNHEY, CDR2 SVGAGI. The CDR3 contains 15 residues. With 60 Vbeta and 13 Jbeta primers, the PCR was carried out. Data came from immunoSEQ multiplex PCR; TCRdb stores just in-frame clones and leaves some out. The sample holds about 210,000 clones, 78% seen once. Sequenced: PBMCs. The TCR sequence derives from a woman aged 25 to 45 in good health and CMV-seropositive. This chain links TRBV6-5 with TRBJ1-5; D gene uncertain. In nucleotides, the CDR3 is TGTGCCAGCAGTTACTCGAGCTATAGCAATCAGCCCCAGCATTTT. As protein: CASSYSSYSNQPQHF.